In its sample, the clone carrying this T cell receptor (beta chain) was seen once. The CDR3 extends over 15 amino acids. Germline loops: CDR1 KGHSH, CDR2 LQKENI. V trimming: 6 bases; J trimming: 3 bases; junction bases outside the gene matches: 9. Seattle's cohort entered during active infection and was followed longitudinally. As handled by the study authors: Quantification of nucleated cells was approximated via reference gene primer amplification. Here immunoSEQ multiplex PCR was the method, and the copy in TCRdb shows in-frame clones only, minus some. The V and J calls and the clone size are those of that table, but D and trimming were determined from the DNA. This table has about 180,000 clones, around 87% appearing once. The source of the sample is a study of blood T cell repertoires in COVID-19. At the level of the study: Acute and convalescent COVID-19 samples came from the United States, Italy and Spain. The analysed material was cDNA or gDNA that came from T cells, B-cell-depleted T cells, or PBMCs.

The sequence derives from a woman between 65 and 79 years old with COVID-19, enrolled during active disease. V and J are TRBV18 and TRBJ1-2; 8 nucleotides align to TRBD1. Sequenced input: peripheral blood. The CDR3 nucleotides read TGTGCCAGCTCCCCCGGACAGGGAGTGTACTATGGCTACACCTTC. Protein sequence: CASSPGQGVYYGYTF.